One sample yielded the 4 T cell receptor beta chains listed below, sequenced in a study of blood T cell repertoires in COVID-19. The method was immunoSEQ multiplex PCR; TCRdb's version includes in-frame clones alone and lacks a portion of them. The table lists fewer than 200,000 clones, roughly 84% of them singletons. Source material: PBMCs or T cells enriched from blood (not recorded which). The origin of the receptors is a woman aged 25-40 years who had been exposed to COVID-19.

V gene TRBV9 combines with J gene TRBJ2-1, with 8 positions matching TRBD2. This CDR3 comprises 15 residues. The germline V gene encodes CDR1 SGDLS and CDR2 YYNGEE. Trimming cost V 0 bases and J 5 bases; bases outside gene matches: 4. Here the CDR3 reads CASSVAGGKNNEQFF. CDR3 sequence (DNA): TGTGCCAGCAGCGTAGCGGGGGGGAAAAACAATGAGCAGTTCTTC.

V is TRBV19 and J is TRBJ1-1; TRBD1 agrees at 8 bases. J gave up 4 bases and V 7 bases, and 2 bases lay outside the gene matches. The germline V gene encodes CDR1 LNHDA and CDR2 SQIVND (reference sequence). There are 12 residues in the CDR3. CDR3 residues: CASTTGGTEAFF. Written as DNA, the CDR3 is TGTGCCAGTACAACAGGGGGCACTGAAGCTTTCTTT.

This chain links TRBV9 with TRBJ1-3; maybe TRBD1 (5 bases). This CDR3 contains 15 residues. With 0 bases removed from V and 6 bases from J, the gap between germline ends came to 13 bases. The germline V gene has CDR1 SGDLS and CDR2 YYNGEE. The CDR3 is CASSVEGVMENTIYF. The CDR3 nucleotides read TGTGCCAGCAGCGTAGAAGGGGTTATGGAAAACACCATATATTTT.

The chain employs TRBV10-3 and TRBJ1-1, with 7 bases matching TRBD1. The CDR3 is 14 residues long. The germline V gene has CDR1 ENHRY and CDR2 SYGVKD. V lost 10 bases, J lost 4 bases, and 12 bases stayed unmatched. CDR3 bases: TGTGCCACCTCGCCCGGGACAGATGGCACTGAAGCTTTCTTT. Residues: CATSPGTDGTEAFF.